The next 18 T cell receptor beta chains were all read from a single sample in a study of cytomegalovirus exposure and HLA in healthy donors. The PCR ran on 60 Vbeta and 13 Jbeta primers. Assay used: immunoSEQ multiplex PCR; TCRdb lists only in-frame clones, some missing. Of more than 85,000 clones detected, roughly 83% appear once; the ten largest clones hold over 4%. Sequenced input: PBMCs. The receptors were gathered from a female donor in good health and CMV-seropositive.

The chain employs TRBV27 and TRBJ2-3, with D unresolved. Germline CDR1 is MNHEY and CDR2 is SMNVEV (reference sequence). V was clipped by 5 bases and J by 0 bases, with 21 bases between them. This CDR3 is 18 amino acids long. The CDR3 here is CASSPTHLAAASTDTQYF. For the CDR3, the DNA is TGTGCCAGCAGTCCCACCCACCTCGCCGCGGCTAGCACAGATACGCAGTATTTT.

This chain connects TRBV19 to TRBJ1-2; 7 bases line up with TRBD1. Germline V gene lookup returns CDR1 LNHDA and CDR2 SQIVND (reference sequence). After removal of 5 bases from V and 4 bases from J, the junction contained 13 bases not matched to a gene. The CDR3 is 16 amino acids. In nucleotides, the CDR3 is TGTGCCAGTAGTCCGCGGATAAGGACAGGTTCCTATGGCTACACCTTC. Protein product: CASSPRIRTGSYGYTF.

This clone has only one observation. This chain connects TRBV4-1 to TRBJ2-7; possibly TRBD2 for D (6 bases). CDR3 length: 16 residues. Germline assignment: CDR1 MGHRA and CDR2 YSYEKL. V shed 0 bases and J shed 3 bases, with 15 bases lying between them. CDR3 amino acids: CASSQDERAGFYEQYF. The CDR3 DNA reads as TGCGCCAGCAGCCAAGACGAGCGAGCGGGCTTCTACGAGCAGTACTTC.

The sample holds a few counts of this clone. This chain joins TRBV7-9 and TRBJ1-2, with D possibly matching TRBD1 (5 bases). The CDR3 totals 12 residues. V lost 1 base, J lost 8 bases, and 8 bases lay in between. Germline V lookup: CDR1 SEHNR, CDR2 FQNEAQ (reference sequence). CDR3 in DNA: TGTGCCAGCAGCTTAGGTTCAGGGGGCTACACCTTC. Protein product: CASSLGSGGYTF.

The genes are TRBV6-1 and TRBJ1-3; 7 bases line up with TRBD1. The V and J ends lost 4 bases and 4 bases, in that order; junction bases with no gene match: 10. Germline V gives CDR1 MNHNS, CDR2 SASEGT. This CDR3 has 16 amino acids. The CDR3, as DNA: TGTGCCAGCAGTGCCGAGACAGGGCTCTCCGGAAACACCATATATTTT. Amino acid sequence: CASSAETGLSGNTIYF.

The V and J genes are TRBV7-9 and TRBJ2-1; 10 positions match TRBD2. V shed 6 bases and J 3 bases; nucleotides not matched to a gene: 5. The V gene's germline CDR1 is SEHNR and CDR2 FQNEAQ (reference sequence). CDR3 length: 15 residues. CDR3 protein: CASRPRTSGYNEQFF. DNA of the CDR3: TGTGCCAGCAGACCGAGGACTAGCGGCTACAATGAGCAGTTCTTC. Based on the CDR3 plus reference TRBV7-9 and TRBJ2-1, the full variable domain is DTGVSQNPRHKITKRGQNVTFRCDPISEHNRLYWYRQTLGQGPEFLTYFQNEAQLEKSRLLSDRFSAERPKGSFSTLEIQRTEQGDSAMYLCASRPRTSGYNEQFFGPGTRLTVL.

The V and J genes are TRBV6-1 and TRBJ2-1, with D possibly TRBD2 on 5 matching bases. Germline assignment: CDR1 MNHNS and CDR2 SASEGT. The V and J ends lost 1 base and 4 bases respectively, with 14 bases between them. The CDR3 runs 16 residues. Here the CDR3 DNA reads TGTGCCAGCAGTGAAGTCGTTTTAGCGATTTACAATGAGCAGTTCTTC. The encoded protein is CASSEVVLAIYNEQFF.

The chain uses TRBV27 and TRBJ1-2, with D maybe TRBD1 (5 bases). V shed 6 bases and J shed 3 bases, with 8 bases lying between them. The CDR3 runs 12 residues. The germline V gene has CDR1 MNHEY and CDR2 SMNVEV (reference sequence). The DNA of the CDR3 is TGTGCCAGCAGGGGGCTTGACTATGGCTACACCTTC. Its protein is CASRGLDYGYTF.

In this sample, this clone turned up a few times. For the CDR3, the DNA is TGCGCCAGCAGTGAAAGGGGGAACACTGAAGCTTTCTTT. Translating it yields CASSERGNTEAFF. The chain couples TRBV10-1 to TRBJ1-1; tentative D call: TRBD1 (5 bases). V lost 3 bases to trimming and J lost 1 base, with 6 bases between them. Looked up from germline, CDR1 is WNHNN and CDR2 is SYGVQD (reference sequence). The CDR3 runs to 13 residues.

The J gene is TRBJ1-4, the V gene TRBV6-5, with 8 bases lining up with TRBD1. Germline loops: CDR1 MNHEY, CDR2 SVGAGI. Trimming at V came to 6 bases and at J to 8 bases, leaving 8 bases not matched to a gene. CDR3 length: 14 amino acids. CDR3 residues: CASSRDRGEEKLFF. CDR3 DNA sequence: TGTGCCAGCAGCCGCGACAGGGGTGAGGAAAAACTGTTTTTT.

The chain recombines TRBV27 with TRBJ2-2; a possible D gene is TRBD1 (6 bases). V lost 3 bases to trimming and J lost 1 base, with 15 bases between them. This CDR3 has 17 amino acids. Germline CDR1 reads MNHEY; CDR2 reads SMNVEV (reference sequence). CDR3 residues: CASSLVLGAGNTGELFF. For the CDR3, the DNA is TGTGCCAGCAGTTTGGTGTTGGGGGCTGGGAACACCGGGGAGCTGTTTTTT.

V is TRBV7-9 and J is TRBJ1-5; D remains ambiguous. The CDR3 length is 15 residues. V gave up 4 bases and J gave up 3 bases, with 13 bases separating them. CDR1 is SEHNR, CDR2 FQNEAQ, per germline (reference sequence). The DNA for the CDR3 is TGTGCCAGCAGCTCTCAAAGCGGGGACAATCAGCCCCAGCATTTT. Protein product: CASSSQSGDNQPQHF.

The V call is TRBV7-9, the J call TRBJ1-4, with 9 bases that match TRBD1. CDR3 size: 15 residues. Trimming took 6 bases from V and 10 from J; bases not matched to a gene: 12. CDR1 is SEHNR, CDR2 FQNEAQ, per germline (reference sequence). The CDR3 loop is CASSLQGAEDRKLFF. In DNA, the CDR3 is TGTGCCAGCAGTCTACAGGGGGCGGAAGATCGAAAACTGTTTTTT.

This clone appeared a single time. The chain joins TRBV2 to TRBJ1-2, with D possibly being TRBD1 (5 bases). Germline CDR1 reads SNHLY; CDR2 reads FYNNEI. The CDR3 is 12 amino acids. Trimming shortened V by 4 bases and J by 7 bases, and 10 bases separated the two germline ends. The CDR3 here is CASSAGGTGYTF. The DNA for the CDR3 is TGTGCCAGCAGTGCCGGGGGGACTGGCTACACCTTC.

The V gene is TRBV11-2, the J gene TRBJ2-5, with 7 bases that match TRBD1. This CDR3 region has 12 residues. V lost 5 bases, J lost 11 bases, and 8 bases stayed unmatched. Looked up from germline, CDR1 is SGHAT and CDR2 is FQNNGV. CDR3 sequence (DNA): TGTGCCAGCAGCCAGGACAGGCCCCAGCAGTACTTC. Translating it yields CASSQDRPQQYF.

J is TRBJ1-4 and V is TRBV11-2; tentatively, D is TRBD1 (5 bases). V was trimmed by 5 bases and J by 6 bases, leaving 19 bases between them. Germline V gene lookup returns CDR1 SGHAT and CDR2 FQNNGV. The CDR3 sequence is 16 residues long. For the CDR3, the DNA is TGTGCCAGCAGCGCCTGGCAGGGAACCCTTTATGAAAAACTGTTTTTT. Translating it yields CASSAWQGTLYEKLFF. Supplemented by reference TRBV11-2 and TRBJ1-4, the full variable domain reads EAGVAQSPRYKIIEKRQSVAFWCNPISGHATLYWYQQILGQGPKLLIQFQNNGVVDDSQLPKDRFSAERLKGVDSTLKIQPAKLEDSAVYLCASSAWQGTLYEKLFFGSGTQLSVL.

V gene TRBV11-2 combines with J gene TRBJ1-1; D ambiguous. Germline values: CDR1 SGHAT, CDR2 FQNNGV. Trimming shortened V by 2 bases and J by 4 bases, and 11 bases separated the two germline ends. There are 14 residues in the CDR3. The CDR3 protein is CASSLPGWSTEAFF. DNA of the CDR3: TGTGCCAGCAGCTTACCCGGATGGAGCACTGAAGCTTTCTTT.

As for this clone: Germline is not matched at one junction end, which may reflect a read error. The DNA of the CDR3 is TGTGCCGGCAGTCGGGGACAGTTCTATGGCTACACCTTC. Residues: CAGSRGQFYGYTF. The chain has TRBV27 and TRBJ1-2, with TRBD1 matching 7 bases. CDR3 size: 13 residues. CDR1 MNHEY and CDR2 SMNVEV come from the germline V gene (reference sequence).